This T cell receptor (beta chain) is from a study of OX40 agonist ivuxolimab in advanced cancers. For the study at large: With a range of about 23 to 90, age averaged roughly 60 years, and more than 75% were male.

The table came from immunoSEQ multiplex PCR; TCRdb's copy has only in-frame clones and leaves some out. In the table there are about 59,000 clones, around 87% of which are singletons. The receptor was derived from an adult with an advanced solid tumor such as melanoma, head and neck, liver or kidney cancer. The source was CD4+ or CD8+ T cells sorted from blood, collected in a trial of the OX40 agonist ivuxolimab.

DNA for the CDR3: TGCGCCAGCAGCTTGGCGGGGGCCTATAATTCACCCCTCCACTTT. Its protein is CASSLAGAYNSPLHF. This chain uses TRBV5-1 with TRBJ1-6, with a weak D call TRBD1 (5 bases). Per germline, CDR1 SGHRS and CDR2 YFSETQ. The CDR3 length is 15 residues. Trimming cost V 0 bases and J 2 bases, with 6 bases left between them.